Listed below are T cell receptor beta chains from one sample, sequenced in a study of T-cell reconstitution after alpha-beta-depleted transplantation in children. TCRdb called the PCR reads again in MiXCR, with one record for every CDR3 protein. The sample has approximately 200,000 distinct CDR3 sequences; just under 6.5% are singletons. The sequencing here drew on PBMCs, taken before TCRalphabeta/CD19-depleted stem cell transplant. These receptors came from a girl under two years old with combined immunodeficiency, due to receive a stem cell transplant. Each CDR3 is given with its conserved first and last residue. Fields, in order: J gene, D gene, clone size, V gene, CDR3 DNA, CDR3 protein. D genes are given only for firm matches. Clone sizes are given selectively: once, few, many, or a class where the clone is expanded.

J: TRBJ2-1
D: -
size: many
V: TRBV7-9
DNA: TGTGCCAGCAGCTTAGTCCAGGGCTACAATGAGCAGTTCTTC
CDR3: CASSLVQGYNEQFF

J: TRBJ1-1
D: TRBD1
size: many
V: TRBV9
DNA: TGTGCCAGCAGCGTAGGCAGGGGGCTAGGAACTGAAGCTTTCTTT
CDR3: CASSVGRGLGTEAFF

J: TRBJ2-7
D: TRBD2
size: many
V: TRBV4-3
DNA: TGCGCCAGCAGCCTGGGACTAGCGGAAGACGAGCAGTACTTC
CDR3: CASSLGLAEDEQYF

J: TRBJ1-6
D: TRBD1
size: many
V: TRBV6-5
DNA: TGTGCCAGCAGTTACGGGGCTACCGGGACAGGGGTTTCACCCCTCCACTTT
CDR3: CASSYGATGTGVSPLHF

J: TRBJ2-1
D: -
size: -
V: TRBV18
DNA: TGTGCCAGCTCACTACGACTGCCGGGGGACAGCTCCTACAATGAGCAGTTCTTC
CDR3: CASSLRLPGDSSYNEQFF

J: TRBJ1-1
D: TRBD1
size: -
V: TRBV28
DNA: TGTGCCAGCAGTCGGGACAGGGGGGGGACTGAAGCTTTCTTT
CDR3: CASSRDRGGTEAFF

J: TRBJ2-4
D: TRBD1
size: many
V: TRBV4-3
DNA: TGCGCCAGCAGCCACCAGACAGGGATTGACATTCAGTACTTC
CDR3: CASSHQTGIDIQYF

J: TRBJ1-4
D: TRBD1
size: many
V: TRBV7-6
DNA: TGTGCCAGCAGCTTAGATCAGGGGGCTAATGAAAAACTGTTTTTT
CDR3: CASSLDQGANEKLFF

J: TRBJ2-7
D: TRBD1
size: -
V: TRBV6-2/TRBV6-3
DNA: TGTGCCAGCAGCCATGGGAGTCGGGGACCAGAAACAGGGGGCTACGAGCAGTACTTC
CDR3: CASSHGSRGPETGGYEQYF

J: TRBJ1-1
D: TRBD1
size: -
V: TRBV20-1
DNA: TGCAGTGCTGCAGGGGGGACTGAAGCTTTCTTT
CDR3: CSAAGGTEAFF

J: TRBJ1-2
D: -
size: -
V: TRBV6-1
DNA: TGTGCCAGCAGTGCCGGCTCCGGGAACAGGGAGATTAACTATGGCTACACCTTC
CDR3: CASSAGSGNREINYGYTF

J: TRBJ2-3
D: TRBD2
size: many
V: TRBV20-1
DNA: TGCAGTGCTTCAGCGGGAGTGGGGGATACGCAGTATTTT
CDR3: CSASAGVGDTQYF

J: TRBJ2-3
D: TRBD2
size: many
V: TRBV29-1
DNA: TGCAGCGTTGAGGGGCTAGCGGCAGATACGCAGTATTTT
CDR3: CSVEGLAADTQYF

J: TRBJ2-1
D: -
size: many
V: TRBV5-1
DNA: TGCGCCAGCAGCTTGGATTTAGGCTACAATGAGCAGTTCTTC
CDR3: CASSLDLGYNEQFF

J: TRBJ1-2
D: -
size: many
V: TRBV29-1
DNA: TGCAGCGTTGTCGGAGGACATGGCTACACCTTC
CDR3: CSVVGGHGYTF

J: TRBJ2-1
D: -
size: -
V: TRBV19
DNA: TGTGCCAGTAGTATAGGGGCTTTCAATGAGCAGTTCTTC
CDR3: CASSIGAFNEQFF

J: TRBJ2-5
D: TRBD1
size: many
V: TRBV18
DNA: TGTGCCAGCTCACCGACAGGGGGAGAGACCCAGTACTTC
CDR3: CASSPTGGETQYF

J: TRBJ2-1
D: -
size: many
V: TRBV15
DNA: TGTGCCACCAGCAGAGTCAGGGGCTACTACAATGAGCAGTTCTTC
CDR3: CATSRVRGYYNEQFF

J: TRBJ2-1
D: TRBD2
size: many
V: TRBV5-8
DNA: TGTGCCAGCAGCTTCAGGGCTAGCGGGATAGGTTTGTTCTTC
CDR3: CASSFRASGIGLFF

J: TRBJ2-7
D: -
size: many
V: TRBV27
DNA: TGTGCCAGCAGTTTGGGCCCGGGGGTTACCTACGAGCAGTACTTC
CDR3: CASSLGPGVTYEQYF

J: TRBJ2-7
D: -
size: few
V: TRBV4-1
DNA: TGCGCCAGCAGCCGAGGGGGAGGGGACGAGCAGTACTTC
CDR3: CASSRGGGDEQYF

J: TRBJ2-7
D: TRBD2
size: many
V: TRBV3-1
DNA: TGTGCCAGCTGCAGTAGCGGGTCCTCCTACGAGCAGTACTTC
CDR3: CASCSSGSSYEQYF

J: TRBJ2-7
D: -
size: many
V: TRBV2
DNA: TGTGCCAGCAGTGAAGCGCTTTTCCGCGAATTACTCTCCTACGAGCAGTACTTC
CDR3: CASSEALFRELLSYEQYF

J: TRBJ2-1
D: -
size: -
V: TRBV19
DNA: TGTGCCAGTTTTGGAAAATCCTACAATGAGCAGTTCTTC
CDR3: CASFGKSYNEQFF

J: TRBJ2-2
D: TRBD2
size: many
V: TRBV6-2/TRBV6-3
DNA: TGTGCCAGCAGTTACCCGGGACTAGCGGGGACCGGGGAGCTGTTTTTT
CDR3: CASSYPGLAGTGELFF

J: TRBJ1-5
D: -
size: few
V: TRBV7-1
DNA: TGTGCCAGCAGCTCGGGCCTCCACAGGGCCGGCGAGTACTACGGCGAGTATAGCAATCAGCCCCAGCATTTT
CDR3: CASSSGLHRAGEYYGEYSNQPQHF

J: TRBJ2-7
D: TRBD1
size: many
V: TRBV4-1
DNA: TGCGCCAGCAGCCAAGAAAGGGACAGGGAAAAATTATCCTACGAGCAGTACTTC
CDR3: CASSQERDREKLSYEQYF

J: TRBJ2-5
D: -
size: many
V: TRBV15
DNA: TGTGCCACCAGCAGACGGGAGGGACAGAAAGAGACCCAGTACTTC
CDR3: CATSRREGQKETQYF

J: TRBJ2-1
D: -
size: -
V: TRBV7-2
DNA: TGTGCCAGCAGCCACATCCAGGGCTCCTACAATGAGCAGTTCTTC
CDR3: CASSHIQGSYNEQFF

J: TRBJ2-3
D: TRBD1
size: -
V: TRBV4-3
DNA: TGCGCCAGCAGCCGACGTGACAGGGCCTTCTCCACAGATACGCAGTATTTT
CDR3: CASSRRDRAFSTDTQYF

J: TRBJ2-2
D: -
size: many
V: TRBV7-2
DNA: TGTGCCAGCAGCTTCGAGGGACCAGCGAACACCGGGGAGCTGTTTTTT
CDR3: CASSFEGPANTGELFF

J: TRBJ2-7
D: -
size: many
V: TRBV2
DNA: TGTGCCAGCACCCGAAGCTCCTACGAGCAGTACTTC
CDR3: CASTRSSYEQYF

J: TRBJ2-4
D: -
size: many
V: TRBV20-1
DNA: TGCAGTGCTAGACATCCGGGAACGGCCAAAAACATTCAGTACTTC
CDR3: CSARHPGTAKNIQYF

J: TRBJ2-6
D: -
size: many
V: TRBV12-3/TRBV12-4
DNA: TGTGCCAGCACCCTTACAAGGCCCTCTGGGGCCAACGTCCTGACTTTC
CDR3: CASTLTRPSGANVLTF

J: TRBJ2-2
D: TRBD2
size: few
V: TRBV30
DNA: TGTGCCTGGAGGTCACTAGCGGGGGGCCCTCACGGGGAGCTGTTTTTT
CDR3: CAWRSLAGGPHGELFF

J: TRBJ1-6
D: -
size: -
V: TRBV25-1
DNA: TGTGCCAGCAGTGTAGGGGTCAGCAATAATTCACCCCTCCACTTT
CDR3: CASSVGVSNNSPLHF

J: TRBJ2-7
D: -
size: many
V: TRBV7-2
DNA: TGTGCCAGCAGCCCTAACTCCTACGAGCAGTACTTC
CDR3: CASSPNSYEQYF

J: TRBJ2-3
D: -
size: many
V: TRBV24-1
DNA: TGTGCCACCAGTGATTTGTTCCCTCGGGACGCCTCCAGCACAGATACGCAGTATTTT
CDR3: CATSDLFPRDASSTDTQYF

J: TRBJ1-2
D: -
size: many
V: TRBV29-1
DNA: TGCAGCGTTGATAGACGACTCCCCCGTGGGGGCTACACCTTC
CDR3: CSVDRRLPRGGYTF

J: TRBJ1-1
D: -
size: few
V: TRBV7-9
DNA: TGTGCCAGCACTGCAGGGTCCACTGAAGCTTTCTTT
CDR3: CASTAGSTEAFF

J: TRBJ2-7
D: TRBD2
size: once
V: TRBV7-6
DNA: TGTGCCAGCAGCTCGGGAGGCCCCGGTTACGAGCAGTACTTC
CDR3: CASSSGGPGYEQYF

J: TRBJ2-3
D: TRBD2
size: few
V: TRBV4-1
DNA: TGCGCCAGCAGCCAACGTCTTCTAGCGGGCGACCTCACAGATACGCAGTATTTT
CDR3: CASSQRLLAGDLTDTQYF

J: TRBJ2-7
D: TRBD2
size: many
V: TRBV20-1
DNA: TGCAGTGCGATGAACGACCCGGGGACTAGCGGGATCCACGAGCAGTACTTC
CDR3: CSAMNDPGTSGIHEQYF

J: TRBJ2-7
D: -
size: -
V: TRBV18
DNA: TGTGCCAGCTCAAAATGGAGCGTCGAACCCTACGAGCAGTACTTC
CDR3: CASSKWSVEPYEQYF

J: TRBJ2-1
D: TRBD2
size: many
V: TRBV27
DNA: TGTGCCAGCAGTCTAGCGGTTGAGCATGAGCAGTTCTTC
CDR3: CASSLAVEHEQFF

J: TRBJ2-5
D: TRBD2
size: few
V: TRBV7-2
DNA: TGTGCCAGCAGCTTGACTAGCGGGGCCCAAGAGACCCAGTACTTC
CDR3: CASSLTSGAQETQYF